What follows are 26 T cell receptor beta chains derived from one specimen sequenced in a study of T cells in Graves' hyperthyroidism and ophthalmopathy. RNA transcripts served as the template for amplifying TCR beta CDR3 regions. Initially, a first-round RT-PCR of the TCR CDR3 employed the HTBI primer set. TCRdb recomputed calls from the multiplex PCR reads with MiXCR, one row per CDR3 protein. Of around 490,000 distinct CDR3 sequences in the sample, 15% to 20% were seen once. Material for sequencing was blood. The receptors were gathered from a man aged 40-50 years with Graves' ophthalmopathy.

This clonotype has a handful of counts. The DNA for the CDR3 is TGCAGTGCTAGAGATAGGGACAGGGGGTTGGCCTACGAGCAGTACTTC. It yields the protein CSARDRDRGLAYEQYF. The V and J genes are TRBV20-1 and TRBJ2-7; 11 bases align to TRBD1. Germline values: CDR1 DFQATT, CDR2 SNEGSKA (reference sequence). V lost 0 bases to trimming and J lost 2 bases; unmatched junction nucleotides: 6. The CDR3 is 16 residues long.

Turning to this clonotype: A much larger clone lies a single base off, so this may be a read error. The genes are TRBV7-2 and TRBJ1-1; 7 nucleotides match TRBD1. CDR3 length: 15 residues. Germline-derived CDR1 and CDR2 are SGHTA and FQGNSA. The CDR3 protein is CPSSPYDRANTEAFF. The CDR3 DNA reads TGTCCCAGCAGCCCTTACGACAGGGCGAACACTGAAGCTTTCTTT.

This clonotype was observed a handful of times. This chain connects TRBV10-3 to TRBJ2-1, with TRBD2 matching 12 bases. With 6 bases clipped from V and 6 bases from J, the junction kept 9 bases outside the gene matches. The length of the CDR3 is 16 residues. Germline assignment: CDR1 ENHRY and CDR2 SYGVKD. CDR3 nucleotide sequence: TGTGCCATCAGGAAACTAGCGGGGGGCGAACTCAATGAGCAGTTCTTC. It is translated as CAIRKLAGGELNEQFF.

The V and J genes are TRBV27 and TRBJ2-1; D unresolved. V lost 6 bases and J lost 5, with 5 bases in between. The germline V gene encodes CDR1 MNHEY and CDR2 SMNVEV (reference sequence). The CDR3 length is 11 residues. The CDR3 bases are TGTGCCAGCAGGGATAACAATGAGCAGTTCTTC. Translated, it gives CASRDNNEQFF.

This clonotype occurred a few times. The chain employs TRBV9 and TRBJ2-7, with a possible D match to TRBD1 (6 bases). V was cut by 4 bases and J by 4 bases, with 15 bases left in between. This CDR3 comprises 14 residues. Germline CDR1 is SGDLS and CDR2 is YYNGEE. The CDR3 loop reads CASSLYREPYEQYF. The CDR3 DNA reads TGTGCCAGCAGCCTATACAGGGAGCCTTACGAGCAGTACTTC.

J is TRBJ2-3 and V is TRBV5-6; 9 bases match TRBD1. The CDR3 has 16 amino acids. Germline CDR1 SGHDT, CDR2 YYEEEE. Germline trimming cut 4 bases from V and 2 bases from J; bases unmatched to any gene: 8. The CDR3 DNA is TGTGCCAGCAGCAGCCGGGACAGGGTTAACACAGATACGCAGTATTTT. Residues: CASSSRDRVNTDTQYF.

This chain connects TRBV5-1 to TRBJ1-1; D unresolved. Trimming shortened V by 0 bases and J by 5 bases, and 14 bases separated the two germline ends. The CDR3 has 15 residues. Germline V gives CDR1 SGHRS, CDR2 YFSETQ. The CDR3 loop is CASSLEGFGRTEAFF. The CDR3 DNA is TGCGCCAGCAGCTTGGAAGGATTCGGGCGGACTGAAGCTTTCTTT. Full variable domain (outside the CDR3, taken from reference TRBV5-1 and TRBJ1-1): KAGVTQTPRYLIKTRGQQVTLSCSPISGHRSVSWYQQTPGQGLQFLFEYFSETQRNKGNFPGRFSGRQFSNSRSEMNVSTLELGDSALYLCASSLEGFGRTEAFFGQGTRLTVV.

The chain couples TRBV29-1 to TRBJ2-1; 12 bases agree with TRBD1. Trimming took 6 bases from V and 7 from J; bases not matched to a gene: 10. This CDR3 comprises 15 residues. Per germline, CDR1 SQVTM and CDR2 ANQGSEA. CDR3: CSVPPGQGAVNEQFF. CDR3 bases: TGCAGCGTCCCCCCGGGACAGGGGGCAGTTAATGAGCAGTTCTTC.

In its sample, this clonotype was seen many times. CDR3 protein: CSARDVTWSSYEQYF. CDR3 coding DNA: TGCAGTGCTAGAGATGTCACATGGAGCTCCTACGAGCAGTACTTC. The rearrangement links TRBV20-1 to TRBJ2-7; D gene ambiguous. The V gene lost 0 bases and the J gene lost 0 bases, with 12 bases spanning the gap. Germline V gene lookup returns CDR1 DFQATT and CDR2 SNEGSKA (reference sequence). The CDR3 consists of 15 residues.

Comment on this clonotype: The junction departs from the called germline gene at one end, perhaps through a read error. The CDR3 nucleotides read TGCAGTACTAGAGATGGGAGGAGGGACACTGAAGCTTTCTTT. It yields the protein CSTRDGRRDTEAFF. The chain employs TRBV20-1 and TRBJ1-1; D call uncertain. The germline CDR1 and CDR2 sequences are DFQATT and SNEGSKA (reference sequence). The CDR3 is made up of 14 amino acids.

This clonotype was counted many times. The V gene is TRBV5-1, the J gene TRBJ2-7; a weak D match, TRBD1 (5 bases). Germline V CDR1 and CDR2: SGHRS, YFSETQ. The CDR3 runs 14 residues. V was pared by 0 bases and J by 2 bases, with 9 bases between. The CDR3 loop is CASSLDQGTYEQYF. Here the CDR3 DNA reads TGCGCCAGCAGCTTGGACCAGGGAACCTACGAGCAGTACTTC.

This CDR3 reads CASTTDVRMGLDEQFF. Written as DNA, the CDR3 is TGTGCCAGCACCACGGACGTCAGGATGGGTTTGGATGAGCAGTTCTTC. The V and J genes are TRBV6-2 or TRBV6-3 and TRBJ2-1; D not certain. The germline CDR1 and CDR2 sequences are MNHEY and SVGEGT. The CDR3 contains 16 residues. The V and J ends lost 7 bases and 8 bases respectively, with 24 bases between them.

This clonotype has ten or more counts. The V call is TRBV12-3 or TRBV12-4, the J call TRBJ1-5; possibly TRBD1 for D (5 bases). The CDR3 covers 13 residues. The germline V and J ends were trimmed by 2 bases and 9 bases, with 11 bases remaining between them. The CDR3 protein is CASSLRAGLPQHF. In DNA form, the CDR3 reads TGTGCCAGCAGTTTAAGGGCAGGGCTGCCCCAGCATTTT.

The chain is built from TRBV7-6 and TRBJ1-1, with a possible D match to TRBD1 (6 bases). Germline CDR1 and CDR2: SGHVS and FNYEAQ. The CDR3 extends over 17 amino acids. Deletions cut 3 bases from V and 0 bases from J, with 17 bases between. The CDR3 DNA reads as TGTGCCAGCAGCTTGACAGGCCTACCGAAAATGAACACTGAAGCTTTCTTT. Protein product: CASSLTGLPKMNTEAFF.

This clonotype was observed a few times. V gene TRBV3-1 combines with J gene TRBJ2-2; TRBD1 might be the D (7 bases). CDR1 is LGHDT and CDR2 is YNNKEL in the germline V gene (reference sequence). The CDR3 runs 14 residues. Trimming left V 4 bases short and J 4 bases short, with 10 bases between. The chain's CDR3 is CASSPGGLTGELFF. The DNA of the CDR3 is TGTGCCAGCAGCCCAGGGGGACTCACCGGGGAGCTGTTTTTT.

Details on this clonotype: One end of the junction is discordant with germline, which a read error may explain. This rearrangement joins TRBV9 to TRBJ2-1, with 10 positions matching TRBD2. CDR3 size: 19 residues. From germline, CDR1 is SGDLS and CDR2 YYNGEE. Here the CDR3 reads CASSVGKSGRAPSYDEQFF. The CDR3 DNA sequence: TGTGCCAGCAGCGTAGGGAAGAGCGGGAGGGCCCCATCCTACGATGAGCAGTTCTTC.

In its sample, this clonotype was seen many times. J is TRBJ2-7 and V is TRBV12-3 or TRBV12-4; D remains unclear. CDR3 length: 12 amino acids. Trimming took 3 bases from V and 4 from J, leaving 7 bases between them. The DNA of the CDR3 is TGTGCCAGCAGTTTTGGTGGGTACGAGCAGTACTTC. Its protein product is CASSFGGYEQYF.

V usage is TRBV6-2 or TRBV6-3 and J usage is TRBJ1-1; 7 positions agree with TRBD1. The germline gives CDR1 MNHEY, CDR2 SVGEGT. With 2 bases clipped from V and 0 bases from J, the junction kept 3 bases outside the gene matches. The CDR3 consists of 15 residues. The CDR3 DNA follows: TGTGCCAGCAGTTACGCGACAGGGTTGAACACTGAAGCTTTCTTT. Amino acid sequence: CASSYATGLNTEAFF.

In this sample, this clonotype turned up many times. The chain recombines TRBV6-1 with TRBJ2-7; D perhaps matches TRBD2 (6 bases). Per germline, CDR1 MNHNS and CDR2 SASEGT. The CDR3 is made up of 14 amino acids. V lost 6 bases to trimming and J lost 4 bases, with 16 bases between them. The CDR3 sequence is CASSPGSKEYEQYF. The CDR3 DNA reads TGTGCCAGCAGCCCCGGGAGCAAGGAATACGAGCAGTACTTC.

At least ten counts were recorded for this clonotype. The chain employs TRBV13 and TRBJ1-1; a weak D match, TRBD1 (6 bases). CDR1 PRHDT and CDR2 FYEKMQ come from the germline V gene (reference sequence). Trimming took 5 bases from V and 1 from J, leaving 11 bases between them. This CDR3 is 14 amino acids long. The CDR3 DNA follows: TGTGCCAGCAGCACCTGGACAGAGAACACTGAAGCTTTCTTT. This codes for CASSTWTENTEAFF.

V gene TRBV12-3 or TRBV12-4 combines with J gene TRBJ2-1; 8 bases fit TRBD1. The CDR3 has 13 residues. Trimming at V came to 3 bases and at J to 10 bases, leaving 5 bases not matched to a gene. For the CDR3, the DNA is TGTGCCAGCAGTTTCCTCCAGGGGGCGGAGCAGTTCTTC. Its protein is CASSFLQGAEQFF.

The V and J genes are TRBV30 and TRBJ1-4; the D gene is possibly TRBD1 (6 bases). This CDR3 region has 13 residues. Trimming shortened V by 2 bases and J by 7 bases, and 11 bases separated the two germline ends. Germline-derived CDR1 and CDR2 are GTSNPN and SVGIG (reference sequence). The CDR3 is CAWSSGGGEKLFF. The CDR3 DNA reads TGTGCCTGGAGTAGCGGGGGCGGTGAAAAACTGTTTTTT.

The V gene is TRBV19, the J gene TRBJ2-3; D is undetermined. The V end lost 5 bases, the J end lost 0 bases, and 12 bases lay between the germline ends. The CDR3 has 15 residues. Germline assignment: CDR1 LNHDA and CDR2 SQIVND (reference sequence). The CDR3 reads CASSSLKDSTDTQYF. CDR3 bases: TGTGCCAGTAGTTCATTAAAAGACAGCACAGATACGCAGTATTTT.

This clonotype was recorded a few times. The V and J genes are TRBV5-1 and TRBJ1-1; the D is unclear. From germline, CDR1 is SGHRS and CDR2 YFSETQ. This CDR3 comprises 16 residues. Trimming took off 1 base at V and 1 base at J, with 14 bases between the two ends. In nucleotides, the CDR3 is TGCGCCAGCAGCTTGAGGCAGACGAGCTGGAACACTGAAGCTTTCTTT. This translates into CASSLRQTSWNTEAFF.

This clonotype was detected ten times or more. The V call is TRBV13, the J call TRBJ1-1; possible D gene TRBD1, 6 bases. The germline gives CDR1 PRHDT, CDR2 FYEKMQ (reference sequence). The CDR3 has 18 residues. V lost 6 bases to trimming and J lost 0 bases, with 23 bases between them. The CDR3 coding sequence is TGTGCCAGCAGGAACCGGGACACCGAAAATTTAATGAACACTGAAGCTTTCTTT. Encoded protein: CASRNRDTENLMNTEAFF.

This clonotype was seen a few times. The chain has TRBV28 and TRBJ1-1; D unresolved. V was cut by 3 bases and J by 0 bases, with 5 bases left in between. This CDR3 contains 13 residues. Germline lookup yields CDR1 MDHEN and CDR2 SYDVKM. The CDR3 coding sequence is TGTGCCAGCAGTTTTTGGGTGAACACTGAAGCTTTCTTT. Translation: CASSFWVNTEAFF.